This T cell receptor beta chain was sequenced during a study of T cell responses to AZD1222 COVID-19 vaccine. Trimming took off 1 base at V and 5 bases at J, with 11 bases between the two ends. This CDR3 is 15 amino acids long. CDR1 and CDR2 (germline): MNHNS, SASEGT. Produced via immunoSEQ multiplex PCR; TCRdb's table is partial and in-frame only. This sample has hundreds of thousands of clones, with 90% to 95% found just once. In the case of this clone: The antigen remains unidentified.

Analyses pooled second doses at about 4 or about 12 weeks. Study-level results: Donors skewed white British and female; clonal diversity was possibly underestimated. Seropositive AZD1222 recipients at baseline numbered only five or six.

This sequence joins TRBV6-1 and TRBJ2-2; D might be TRBD1 (5 bases). The specimen comprised peripheral blood, sampled 28 days after the second AZD1222 dose. This sequence originates from an adult who received the AZD1222 COVID-19 vaccine. In DNA form, the CDR3 reads TGTGCCAGCAGTGAAGTCAGGGTAGGGACCGGGGAGCTGTTTTTT. This gives the protein CASSEVRVGTGELFF.